These T cell receptor beta chains were read from a single sample in a study of OX40 agonist ivuxolimab in advanced cancers. Profiling relied on immunoSEQ multiplex PCR, and the TCRdb table lists in-frame clones only, not all of them. The table includes around 50,000 clones, about 90% detected once. The specimen comprised CD4+ or CD8+ T cells sorted from blood, sampled in a trial of the OX40 agonist ivuxolimab. These TCRs come from an adult with an advanced solid tumor such as melanoma, head and neck, liver or kidney cancer. CDR3s include the opening cysteine and the closing phenylalanine or tryptophan. The order of the fields is clone size, V gene, J gene, CDR3 length, CDR3 protein. A row's size may be missing; if present it is once, few, many or a size class.

clone size: NA
V gene: TRBV19
J gene: TRBJ2-3
CDR3 length: 13
CDR3 protein: CASSMTSTDTQYF

clone size: NA
V gene: TRBV27
J gene: TRBJ2-7
CDR3 length: 12
CDR3 protein: CASRRAADEQYF

clone size: NA
V gene: TRBV7-6
J gene: TRBJ2-4
CDR3 length: 14
CDR3 protein: CASSLAGENDIQYF

clone size: NA
V gene: TRBV14
J gene: TRBJ2-5
CDR3 length: 14
CDR3 protein: CASSKLAGQETQYF

clone size: NA
V gene: TRBV5-6
J gene: TRBJ2-5
CDR3 length: 13
CDR3 protein: CASSSGTQETQYF

clone size: NA
V gene: TRBV29-1
J gene: TRBJ1-2
CDR3 length: 8
CDR3 protein: CSVRGYTF

clone size: NA
V gene: TRBV27
J gene: TRBJ2-5
CDR3 length: 16
CDR3 protein: CASSLTGQGRAETQYF

clone size: few
V gene: TRBV9
J gene: TRBJ1-5
CDR3 length: 13
CDR3 protein: CASSVGSNQPQHF

clone size: few
V gene: TRBV19
J gene: TRBJ1-6
CDR3 length: 15
CDR3 protein: CASSIERTQNSPLHF

clone size: few
V gene: TRBV5-1
J gene: TRBJ1-2
CDR3 length: 15
CDR3 protein: CASSSQTGGAYGYTF

clone size: NA
V gene: TRBV9
J gene: TRBJ2-5
CDR3 length: 15
CDR3 protein: CASSVGSGVQETQYF